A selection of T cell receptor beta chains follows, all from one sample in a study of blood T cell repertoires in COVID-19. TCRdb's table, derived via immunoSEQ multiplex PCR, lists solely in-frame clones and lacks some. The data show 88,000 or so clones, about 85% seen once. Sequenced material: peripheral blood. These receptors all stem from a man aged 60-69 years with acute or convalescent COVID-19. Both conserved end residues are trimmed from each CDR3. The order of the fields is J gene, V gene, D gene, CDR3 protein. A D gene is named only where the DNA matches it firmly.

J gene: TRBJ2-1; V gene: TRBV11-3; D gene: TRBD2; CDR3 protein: ASSLDRAGGGNEQF
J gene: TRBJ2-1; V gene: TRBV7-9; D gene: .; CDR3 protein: ASSPSGDLYNEQF
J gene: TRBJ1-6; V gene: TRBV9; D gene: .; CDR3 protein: ASSVVPREYDSPLH
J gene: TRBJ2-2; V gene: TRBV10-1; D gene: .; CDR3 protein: ASSDGGGTARGELF
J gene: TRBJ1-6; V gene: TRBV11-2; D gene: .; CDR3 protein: ASSVTGNYNSPLH
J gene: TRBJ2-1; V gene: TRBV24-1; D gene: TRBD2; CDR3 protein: ATSDFGLAGNNEQF
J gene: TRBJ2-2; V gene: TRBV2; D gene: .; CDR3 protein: ASSDSSWTGELF
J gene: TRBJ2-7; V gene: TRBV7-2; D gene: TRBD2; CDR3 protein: ASSSREGNLEQY
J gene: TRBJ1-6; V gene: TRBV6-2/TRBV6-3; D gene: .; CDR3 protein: ASSHPDGGVSGALH
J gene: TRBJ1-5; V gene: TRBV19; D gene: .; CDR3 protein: ASSVSWSQPQH
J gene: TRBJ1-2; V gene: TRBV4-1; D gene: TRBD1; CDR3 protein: ASSQATGNGYGYT
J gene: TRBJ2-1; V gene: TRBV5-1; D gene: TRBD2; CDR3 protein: ASSWDGGTSGISYRSEQF
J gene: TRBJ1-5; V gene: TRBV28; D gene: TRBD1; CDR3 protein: ASSPYRGLNQPQH
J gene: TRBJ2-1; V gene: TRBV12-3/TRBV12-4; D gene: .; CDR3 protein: ASSFFDEQF
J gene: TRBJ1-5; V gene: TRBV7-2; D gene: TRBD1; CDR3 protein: ASRQGAGQPQH
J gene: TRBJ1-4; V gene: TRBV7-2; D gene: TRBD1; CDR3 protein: ASSLGGDRGEKLF
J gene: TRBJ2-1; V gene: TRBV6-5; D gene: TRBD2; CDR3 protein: ASSSRGYLYNEQF
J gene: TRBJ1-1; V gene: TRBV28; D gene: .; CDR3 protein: ASSPPLLFTEAF
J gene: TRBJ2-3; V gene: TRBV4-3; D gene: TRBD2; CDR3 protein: ASSQDLGLAGIYTQY
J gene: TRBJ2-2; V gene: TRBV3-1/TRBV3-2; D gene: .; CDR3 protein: ASSQVERARAGELF
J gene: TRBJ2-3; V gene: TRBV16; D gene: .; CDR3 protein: ASSQADYTDTQY
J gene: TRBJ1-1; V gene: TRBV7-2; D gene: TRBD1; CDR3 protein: ASSMDRGGTEAF
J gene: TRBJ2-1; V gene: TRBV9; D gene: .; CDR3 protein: ASSVDWRVSEQF
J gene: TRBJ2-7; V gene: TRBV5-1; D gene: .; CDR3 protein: ASSLGLGGLEQY
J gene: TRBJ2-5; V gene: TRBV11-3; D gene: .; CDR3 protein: ASSLEVSQETQY